The sequence of this T cell receptor beta chain was determined in a study of CXCR3-negative and CXCR3-positive naive CD8 T cells. Study information: There were 140 million or so TRB reads altogether, and each library had about 1.5 +/- 0.3 million of them.

Study results and caveats: For memory CD8+ cells diversity was much lower, but both naive subsets had comparably high diversity. Higher TRB CDR3 hydrophobicity marked CXCR3-positive naive cells relative to CXCR3-negative naive cells.

5' RACE that incorporated UMI labels was used to prepare the TRB cDNA libraries. TCRdb reprocessed the 5' RACE reads, keeping one entry per CDR3 protein, no DNA. The listing contains some 120,000 distinct CDR3 sequences. The CDR3 contains 19 residues. As concerns this clonotype: Its antigen is not identified.

Researchers reported sorting every CD8+ T cell subset in triplicate, 250,000 to 300,000 cells per sort. Phenotypically, naive CD8+ T cells corresponded to CD45RO-CCR7+CD27+CD95-. The source is a human donor in good health. Some clones in this sample may be carry-over from other donors' samples. Sequencing was done on a sample of naive CXCR3+ CD8+ T cells from blood. Subset denoted: CD45RO-CCR7+CD27+CD95- naive CD8+ T cells expressing CXCR3 (TNR3+). This chain joins TRBV12-3 or TRBV12-4 and TRBJ2-2; TCRdb designates TRBD2, a call that cannot be tested without DNA. The CDR3 is CASSSWTSGGRSNTGELFF.